These 16 T cell receptor beta chains originate from one sample sequenced in a study of graft-versus-host responses after intestinal transplantation. Method: immunoSEQ multiplex PCR; TCRdb's copy keeps in-frame clones and lacks some. The table includes 130,000 or so clones, around 90% detected once. These receptors' antigens are unknown. The sequenced sample was unstimulated CD4+ T cells sorted from spleen or lymph node cells, obtained before intestinal transplant. Receptor source: a human donor who received an intestinal transplant.

Concerning this clone: Its ends do not fully match the called genes, so a read error is possible. The CDR3 DNA sequence: TGTGCCAGCAGTCCTCGGACAGGGGGGAACTATGGCTACATCTTC. It yields the protein CASSPRTGGNYGYIF. The chain joins TRBV28 to TRBJ1-2; 10 positions match TRBD1. The germline gives CDR1 MDHEN, CDR2 SYDVKM. There are 15 residues in the CDR3.

This clone has a single count. The chain links TRBV18 to TRBJ2-1; tentatively, D is TRBD2 (6 bases). The germline V and J ends were trimmed by 1 base and 1 base, with 20 bases remaining between them. This CDR3 has 19 residues. Germline values: CDR1 KGHSH, CDR2 LQKENI. CDR3 DNA: TGTGCCAGCTCACCACTCCCTGGTAGCGGATCTGCTTCCTACAATGAGCAGTTCTTC. It translates to CASSPLPGSGSASYNEQFF.

The rearrangement links TRBV19 to TRBJ2-7; 11 nucleotides agree with TRBD2. V lost 4 bases to trimming and J lost 4 bases; unmatched junction nucleotides: 6. The CDR3 has 15 residues. CDR1 is LNHDA, CDR2 SQIVND, per germline (reference sequence). CDR3 sequence (DNA): TGTGCCAGTAGTACCTTAGCGGGAGGGCCGTACGAGCAGTACTTC. Encoded protein: CASSTLAGGPYEQYF.

The rearrangement links TRBV5-1 to TRBJ1-1; D is unclear. The CDR3 spans 16 residues. Trimming cost V 3 bases and J 0 bases, with 15 bases left between them. Germline CDR1 and CDR2: SGHRS and YFSETQ. CDR3 sequence (DNA): TGCGCCAGCAGCTCGCAACTGACTGCTATGAACACTGAAGCTTTCTTT. This translates into CASSSQLTAMNTEAFF. Full variable domain (rest looked up from reference TRBV5-1 and TRBJ1-1): KAGVTQTPRYLIKTRGQQVTLSCSPISGHRSVSWYQQTPGQGLQFLFEYFSETQRNKGNFPGRFSGRQFSNSRSEMNVSTLELGDSALYLCASSSQLTAMNTEAFFGQGTRLTVV.

This chain connects TRBV7-9 to TRBJ2-3; D remains unclear. Germline CDR1 reads SEHNR; CDR2 reads FQNEAQ (reference sequence). This CDR3 is 14 amino acids long. V dropped 1 base and J dropped 0 bases, with 5 bases sitting between them. The CDR3: CASSLDPSTDTQYF. In DNA form, the CDR3 reads TGTGCCAGCAGCTTAGATCCTAGCACAGATACGCAGTATTTT. The full variable domain, rest sourced from reference TRBV7-9 and TRBJ2-3, is DTGVSQNPRHKITKRGQNVTFRCDPISEHNRLYWYRQTLGQGPEFLTYFQNEAQLEKSRLLSDRFSAERPKGSFSTLEIQRTEQGDSAMYLCASSLDPSTDTQYFGPGTRLTVL.

This clone was seen a handful of times. The J gene is TRBJ1-1, the V gene TRBV27; 7 nucleotides match TRBD1. J was trimmed by 1 base and V by 5 bases; bases with no gene match: 4. This CDR3 has 14 residues. Germline values: CDR1 MNHEY, CDR2 SMNVEV (reference sequence). The CDR3 sequence is CASSHRGRNTEAFF. CDR3 bases: TGTGCCAGCAGTCACAGGGGAAGGAACACTGAAGCTTTCTTT.

The chain couples TRBV6-5 to TRBJ2-2; D may be TRBD2 (6 bases). This CDR3 region has 16 residues. Trimming took 1 base from V and 2 from J, leaving 11 bases between them. Germline lookup yields CDR1 MNHEY and CDR2 SVGAGI. CDR3 DNA sequence: TGTGCCAGCAGTTACTTCCTAGCGACTAACACCGGGGAGCTGTTTTTT. Its translation is CASSYFLATNTGELFF.

The chain carries TRBV6-1 and TRBJ2-4, with D possibly called TRBD1 or TRBD2 (5 bases each). Trimming took 6 bases from V and 7 from J, leaving 13 bases between them. Germline lookup yields CDR1 MNHNS and CDR2 SASEGT. The CDR3 is 13 amino acids. CDR3 sequence: CASRGTGKNIQYF. As DNA, the CDR3 is TGTGCCAGCAGGGGGACCGGGAAGAACATTCAGTACTTC.

This clone was detected once. The chain carries TRBV30 and TRBJ1-2, with D unresolved. V was shortened by 2 bases and J by 4 bases, with 14 bases between the two germline ends. The CDR3 is made up of 14 amino acids. The V gene's germline CDR1 is GTSNPN and CDR2 SVGIG (reference sequence). This CDR3 reads CAWSPDPGTYGYTF. The DNA of the CDR3 is TGTGCCTGGAGTCCGGACCCCGGTACCTATGGCTACACCTTC. The full variable domain, in which reference TRBV30 and TRBJ1-2 provide the parts outside the CDR3, is SQTIHQWPATLVQPVGSPLSLECTVEGTSNPNLYWYRQAAGRGLQLLFYSVGIGQISSEVPQNLSASRPQDRQFILSSKKLLLSDSGFYLCAWSPDPGTYGYTFGSGTRLTVV.

CDR3 region: CASRTQDGDNSPLHF. The CDR3 nucleotides read TGTGCCAGCAGAACACAGGACGGGGATAATTCACCCCTCCACTTT. V is TRBV5-4 and J is TRBJ1-6; possibly TRBD1 for D (5 bases). The germline V and J ends were trimmed by 5 bases and 5 bases, with 14 bases remaining between them. Germline CDR1 and CDR2: SGHNT and YYREEE (reference sequence). This CDR3 has 15 amino acids. The full variable domain, rest sourced from reference TRBV5-4 and TRBJ1-6, is ETGVTQSPTHLIKTRGQQVTLRCSSQSGHNTVSWYQQALGQGPQFIFQYYREEENGRGNFPPRFSGLQFPNYSSELNVNALELDDSALYLCASRTQDGDNSPLHFGNGTRLTVT.

The rearrangement links TRBV15 to TRBJ2-1, with a possible D match to TRBD1 (6 bases). This CDR3 spans 15 amino acids. CDR1 is LNHNV, CDR2 YYDKDF, per germline (reference sequence). V was cut by 5 bases and J by 5 bases, with 16 bases left in between. The CDR3 sequence: CATSQGQYPNNEQFF. Here the CDR3 DNA reads TGTGCCACCAGCCAAGGACAGTACCCAAACAATGAGCAGTTCTTC.

For the CDR3, the DNA is TGTGCTAGTGGTTCAGCGGGAGATACGCAGTATTTT. Amino acid sequence: CASGSAGDTQYF. The V call is TRBV12-5, the J call TRBJ2-3; weak D call: TRBD2 (6 bases). The V and J ends lost 4 bases and 5 bases respectively, with 7 bases between them. Germline V gene lookup returns CDR1 LGHNT and CDR2 FRNRAP. This CDR3 has 12 residues.

The V and J genes are TRBV2 and TRBJ2-5; unclear D gene. The CDR3 totals 15 residues. CDR1 is SNHLY, CDR2 FYNNEI, per germline. The germline V and J ends were trimmed by 4 bases and 2 bases, with 14 bases remaining between them. The CDR3 sequence is CASSGISSRQETQYF. The DNA for the CDR3 is TGTGCCAGCAGTGGTATCTCCAGCCGGCAAGAGACCCAGTACTTC.

This clone was seen only a few times. This sequence joins TRBV4-2 and TRBJ1-4; no definite D call. CDR1 is LGHNA and CDR2 is YNFKEQ in the germline V gene. The CDR3 totals 12 residues. Between the trimmed V and J ends, which lost 0 bases and 7 bases, there was a span of 3 bases. The CDR3 loop is CASSQDREKLFF. The CDR3 DNA reads as TGTGCCAGCAGCCAAGACCGTGAAAAACTGTTTTTT.

The chain links TRBV14 to TRBJ1-1; D possibly corresponds to TRBD1 (5 bases). The V end was cut by 4 bases, the J end by 0 bases, with 12 bases between. CDR1 and CDR2 (germline): SGHDN, FVKESK. The CDR3 runs 15 residues. The CDR3 nucleotides are TGTGCCAGCAGCCTAAAATGGGGCGTGAACACTGAAGCTTTCTTT. It encodes CASSLKWGVNTEAFF.

This clone was observed a single time. The chain uses TRBV11-2 and TRBJ1-2; a weak D match, TRBD1 (5 bases). The germline V and J ends were trimmed by 1 base and 8 bases, with 11 bases remaining between them. The CDR3 has 13 residues. Germline assignment: CDR1 SGHAT and CDR2 FQNNGV. As DNA, the CDR3 is TGTGCCAGCAGCTTAGGGGGGGGAAGCGGCTACACCTTC. Protein sequence: CASSLGGGSGYTF.